The rows below give T cell receptor beta chains drawn from one sample of a study of shared clonotypes between healthy human individuals. TCRdb's copy holds only in-frame clones and misses some; the assay was immunoSEQ multiplex PCR. Seen here are about 800,000 clones, 90% to 98% observed once, and the top ten hold about 0.22%. The sequenced material came from naive CD8+ T cells sorted from blood. These receptors all come from a man in his thirties or forties in good health. Both conserved end residues are part of each CDR3. A D gene is named only where the DNA matches it firmly. Size tells how often a clone was seen (once, few, many) or the class of an expanded clone, and some rows leave it out.

abundance	v_gene	j_gene	d_gene	CDR3nt	CDR3aa
once	TRBV28	TRBJ2-7	-	TGTGCCAGCAGTTTATCAGGGGCGGATTCTCTCTCCTACGAGCAGTACTTC	CASSLSGADSLSYEQYF
-	TRBV29-1	TRBJ2-7	-	TGCAGCGTTGAAAAAGGGGGGGGCTACGAGCAGTACTTC	CSVEKGGGYEQYF
-	TRBV18	TRBJ2-2	TRBD2	TGTGCCAGCTCACCCCTAATCGGACTAGCGGGAGACGGGGAGCTGTTTTTT	CASSPLIGLAGDGELFF
-	TRBV21-1	TRBJ2-7	-	TGTGCCAGCAACGTACGAACGGGGCGATCCCCCTTTGGTGAGCAGTACTTC	CASNVRTGRSPFGEQYF
-	TRBV28	TRBJ2-5	-	TGTGCCAGCAGTTTATACTTGGGAGAGACCCAGTACTTC	CASSLYLGETQYF
-	TRBV7-8	TRBJ2-1	-	TGTGCCAGCAGTCTTAACCCCGGGGTAGATGAGCAGTTCTTC	CASSLNPGVDEQFF
-	TRBV5-1	TRBJ2-3	-	TGCGCCAGCAGCTTGTCAAACCCGAGCACAGATACGCAGTATTTT	CASSLSNPSTDTQYF
-	TRBV6-1	TRBJ1-4	-	TGTGCCAGCAGTGCGACAGGTATCCGACCAGAAAAACTGTTTTTT	CASSATGIRPEKLFF
-	TRBV27	TRBJ2-4	-	TGTGCCAGCAGTTCGCTTATGGGTTTCAAAAACATTCAGTACTTC	CASSSLMGFKNIQYF
-	TRBV14	TRBJ2-7	TRBD2	TGTGCCAGCAGCCAAGGACTAGCGGGAGGCGGCTACGAGCAGTACTTC	CASSQGLAGGGYEQYF
-	TRBV4-3	TRBJ2-3	TRBD1	TGCGCCAGCAGCCACTCAAGACAGGGAAGCACAGATACGCAGTATTTT	CASSHSRQGSTDTQYF
-	TRBV6-5	TRBJ2-7	-	TGTGCCAGCAGGGTCAGGGAGAACTACGAGCAGTACTTC	CASRVRENYEQYF
-	TRBV7-9	TRBJ2-7	TRBD2	TGTGCCAGCAGCTTGACTAGCGGGAAACGCTACGAGCAGTACTTC	CASSLTSGKRYEQYF
-	TRBV7-9	TRBJ2-7	-	TGTGCCAGCAGCTCCCCCGGACCCAACTACGAGCAGTACTTC	CASSSPGPNYEQYF
-	TRBV5-4	TRBJ2-7	TRBD2	TGTGCCAGCAGCTCGTGGACTAGCGGGGTTTACGAGCAGTACTTC	CASSSWTSGVYEQYF
-	TRBV27	TRBJ2-7	-	TGTGCCAGCAAGTTATTAATTGGGGGCAACGAGCAGTACTTC	CASKLLIGGNEQYF
-	TRBV5-1	TRBJ2-7	-	TGCGCCAGCAGCTTGGAAGCCTACGAGCAGTACTTC	CASSLEAYEQYF
-	TRBV7-9	TRBJ2-1	-	TGTGCCAGCAGCTCCCGAAAGGGGTCCTACAATGAGCAGTTCTTC	CASSSRKGSYNEQFF
-	TRBV28	TRBJ2-2	-	TGTGCCAGCAGCCCCCGGCAGGGCGCGAACACCGGGGAGCTGTTTTTT	CASSPRQGANTGELFF
-	TRBV11-2	TRBJ2-2	-	TGTGCCAGCAGCAAGCCGTTCGGGTCGAACACCGGGGAGCTGTTTTTT	CASSKPFGSNTGELFF
-	TRBV13	TRBJ2-1	TRBD2	TGTGCCAGCAAACTAGCGGAGTACTACAATGAGCAGTTCTTC	CASKLAEYYNEQFF
-	TRBV7-9	TRBJ2-3	TRBD2	TGTGCCAGCAGCCCAGAGACTAGCGGGAAATACACAGATACGCAGTATTTT	CASSPETSGKYTDTQYF
-	TRBV7-9	TRBJ2-7	-	TGTGCCAGCAGCTCCGCCAGCTCCTACGAGCAGTACTTC	CASSSASSYEQYF
-	TRBV30	TRBJ2-7	TRBD1	TGTGCCTGGAGTGGGACAGGGTACGAGCAGTACTTC	CAWSGTGYEQYF
once	TRBV5-5	TRBJ1-1	-	TGTGCCAGCAGCTTGGGAGTGAACACTGAAGCTTTCTTT	CASSLGVNTEAFF
-	TRBV9	TRBJ2-5	TRBD1	TGTGCCAGCAGCCCCTGGGACAGGGGAGAGACCCAGTACTTC	CASSPWDRGETQYF
-	TRBV10-2	TRBJ1-2	-	TGCGCCAGCAGTGAGTCGGCCGGCTATGGCTACACCTTC	CASSESAGYGYTF
-	TRBV6-5	TRBJ1-2	-	TGTGCCAGCAGTTACTCAAGGGCCGCCTATGGCTACACCTTC	CASSYSRAAYGYTF
-	TRBV6-1	TRBJ2-1	-	TGTGCCAGCAGTGCCCCCAACAGGGATATCAATGAGCAGTTCTTC	CASSAPNRDINEQFF
-	TRBV29-1	TRBJ2-3	-	TGCAGCGTTCAATGTCTCCTAGCGCAGTATTTT	CSVQCLLAQYF
-	TRBV11-2	TRBJ2-7	TRBD2	TGTGCCAGCAGCTTAGGACTAGCGGGAGAGCTGGTAATGAACTACGAGCAGTACTTC	CASSLGLAGELVMNYEQYF
-	TRBV27	TRBJ2-7	-	TGTGCCAGCAGTTTATTTCAACGCTACGAGCAGTACTTC	CASSLFQRYEQYF
-	TRBV5-5	TRBJ2-7	TRBD1	TGTGCCAGCAGCGTGGGACAGGGGAGGCCCGCCTACGAGCAGTACTTC	CASSVGQGRPAYEQYF
-	TRBV4-1	TRBJ2-7	-	TGCGCCAGCAGCCAAGATGCAGCGACTGGCTACGAGCAGTACTTC	CASSQDAATGYEQYF
-	TRBV27	TRBJ1-1	-	TGTGCCAGCAGTTTCCAGAGTATTAGTGAAGCTTTCTTT	CASSFQSISEAFF
once	TRBV27	TRBJ1-1	TRBD1	TGTGCCAGCAGTTTAGCCGGGACAGGGGGCAATGAAGCTTTCTTT	CASSLAGTGGNEAFF
-	TRBV5-1	TRBJ2-5	-	TGCGCCAGCAGCTTGTGGGGGGAGACCCAGTACTTC	CASSLWGETQYF
-	TRBV6-6	TRBJ2-7	-	TGTGCCAGCAGTTACCCAAGCGGGCCGAGCTCCTACGAGCAGTACTTC	CASSYPSGPSSYEQYF
-	TRBV5-5	TRBJ2-7	TRBD2	TGTGCCAGCAGCTTGAGCCCGATGGGACTAGCGGTCTACGAGCAGTACTTC	CASSLSPMGLAVYEQYF
-	TRBV7-3	TRBJ1-3	TRBD1	TGTGCCAGCAGCTTAATCAGGGGGCGAGGAAACACCATATATTTT	CASSLIRGRGNTIYF
-	TRBV29-1	TRBJ1-1	-	TGCAGCGTTGAACTATCCCGAGAAGCTTTCTTT	CSVELSREAFF
-	TRBV9	TRBJ2-4	-	TGTGCCAGCAGCCCCACGGCGGAATTAGCCAAAAACATTCAGTACTTC	CASSPTAELAKNIQYF
-	TRBV19	TRBJ1-5	TRBD1	TGTGCCAGCGGGGGAGGGGGCTACAATCAGCCCCAGCATTTT	CASGGGGYNQPQHF
-	TRBV7-8	TRBJ1-4	-	TGTGCCAGCAGCCCCCGCGGGTGGAGGGAGGACGAAAAACTGTTTTTT	CASSPRGWREDEKLFF
-	TRBV6-1	TRBJ2-7	TRBD1	TGTGCCAGCAGATGGGACAGGGGGCCGGACGAGCAGTACTTC	CASRWDRGPDEQYF
-	TRBV11-2	TRBJ2-7	-	TGTGCCAGCAGCTCAACAGGGCTGGGGGAGTACTTC	CASSSTGLGEYF
-	TRBV5-3	TRBJ1-1	TRBD1	TGTGCCAGAAGCAAAACGGACAGGGTCTCTGTAATTTGGGCTGAAGCTTTCTTT	CARSKTDRVSVIWAEAFF